Listed below are T cell receptor beta chains from one sample, sequenced in a study of metastatic and nonmetastatic thyroid tumors. Using MiXCR, TCRdb re-called clones from the PCR reads. The repertoire consists of about 12,000 clones, with 9% to 13% occurring once and the leading ten covering about 31%. Sequencing was carried out using blood. The receptor set was obtained from a female donor with papillary thyroid cancer or a benign thyroid nodule (not recorded which). Some clones in this sample may be carry-over from other donors' samples. Each CDR3 is given with its conserved first and last residue. The D gene is left open where the match is weak. The size entry is marked missing in some rows and otherwise reads once, few, many or a size class.

clone_size	v_call	d_call	j_call	cdr3_aa	cdr3_nt
many	TRBV3-1	TRBD1	TRBJ1-2	CASSSGTGGRSYGYTF	TGTGCCAGCAGCTCCGGGACAGGGGGCAGGTCCTATGGCTACACCTTC
many	TRBV6-7	-	TRBJ1-6	CASSYFRSSYNSPLHF	TGTGCCAGCAGTTACTTCAGGAGCTCCTATAATTCACCCCTCCACTTT
-	TRBV10-3	TRBD2	TRBJ2-1	CAETSSYNEQFF	TGTGCCGAGACTAGCTCATACAATGAGCAGTTCTTC
many	TRBV11-1	-	TRBJ1-5	CASSLAVGGPDQPQHF	TGTGCCAGCAGCTTAGCCGTCGGGGGCCCGGATCAGCCCCAGCATTTT
-	TRBV5-4	-	TRBJ2-2	CASSLDDQVGLFF	TGTGCCAGCAGCTTGGACGACCAAGTAGGGCTGTTTTTT
many	TRBV6-2/TRBV6-3	-	TRBJ2-7	CASGYSPNSYEQYF	TGTGCCAGCGGCTACTCGCCCAACTCCTACGAGCAGTACTTC
many	TRBV4-2	TRBD2	TRBJ2-7	CASSQEAGEAYEQYF	TGTGCCAGCAGCCAAGAAGCGGGAGAGGCGTACGAGCAGTACTTC
medium-sized	TRBV28	TRBD1	TRBJ2-6	CASRQGGLSGANVLTF	TGTGCCAGCCGACAGGGGGGACTCTCTGGGGCCAACGTCCTGACTTTC
many	TRBV18	-	TRBJ1-5	CASSPPGNSNQPQHF	TGTGCCAGCTCACCACCAGGGAATAGCAATCAGCCCCAGCATTTT
-	TRBV12-3/TRBV12-4	-	TRBJ2-5	CASSRIDKGETQYF	TGTGCCAGCAGCCGGATTGACAAAGGGGAGACCCAGTACTTC
few	TRBV6-1	TRBD1	TRBJ1-3	CASSSLPGGRDTIYF	TGTGCCAGCAGTTCCCTCCCAGGGGGAAGGGACACCATATATTTT
few	TRBV6-1	-	TRBJ2-6	CASSEGQSGANVLTF	TGTGCCAGCAGTGAAGGGCAGTCTGGGGCCAACGTCCTGACTTTC
many	TRBV5-8	-	TRBJ1-5	CASSFDGGDQPQHF	TGTGCCAGCAGCTTTGACGGGGGCGATCAGCCCCAGCATTTT
-	TRBV6-2/TRBV6-3	TRBD2	TRBJ2-5	CASCYFKGAGGPVTQYF	TGTGCCAGCTGTTATTTTAAGGGAGCGGGGGGTCCCGTGACCCAGTACTTC
many	TRBV2	-	TRBJ2-1	CASSGLYEQFF	TGTGCCAGCAGTGGACTGTATGAGCAGTTCTTC
medium-sized	TRBV6-1	TRBD2	TRBJ2-1	CASSHKAGADNEQFF	TGTGCCAGCAGCCATAAAGCGGGGGCCGACAATGAGCAGTTCTTC
many	TRBV4-2	-	TRBJ2-1	CASSQAGAGRLYNEQFF	TGTGCCAGCAGCCAAGCAGGGGCGGGGCGCCTTTACAATGAGCAGTTCTTC
many	TRBV19	-	TRBJ1-1	CASSILKADTEAFF	TGTGCCAGTAGTATCCTTAAGGCGGACACTGAAGCTTTCTTT
few	TRBV27	-	TRBJ2-6	CASSGDSGANVLTF	TGTGCCAGCAGTGGGGACTCTGGGGCCAACGTCCTGACTTTC
-	TRBV3-1	-	TRBJ1-1	CASSPAGFYKAFF	TGTGCCAGCAGCCCGGCCGGGTTCTATAAAGCTTTCTTT
many	TRBV14	-	TRBJ2-1	CASSQEDFYNEQFF	TGTGCCAGCAGCCAGGAGGACTTCTACAATGAGCAGTTCTTC
many	TRBV3-1	-	TRBJ1-1	CASKKSRDVFMNTEAFF	TGTGCCAGCAAAAAAAGCAGGGACGTTTTTATGAACACTGAAGCTTTCTTT
few	TRBV6-4	-	TRBJ1-1	CARSPGGVNTEAFF	TGTGCCAGAAGCCCGGGGGGGGTGAACACTGAAGCCTTCTTT
many	TRBV6-4	-	TRBJ1-1	CASRRQANTEAFF	TGTGCCAGCAGAAGACAGGCGAACACTGAAGCTTTCTTT
medium-sized	TRBV28	TRBD2	TRBJ2-3	CASSTPLWLAGGTDTQYF	TGTGCCAGCAGCACCCCCCTTTGGCTAGCGGGTGGCACAGATACGCAGTATTTT
medium-sized	TRBV6-1	-	TRBJ1-1	CASRNPAGTPEAFF	TGTGCCAGCAGAAACCCTGCCGGAACTCCTGAAGCTTTCTTT
-	TRBV25-1	-	TRBJ1-1	CASSGRQRNTEAFF	TGTGCCAGCAGTGGACGACAGAGGAACACTGAAGCTTTCTTT
many	TRBV30	-	TRBJ2-7	CQSYEQYF	TGCCAGTCCTACGAGCAGTACTTC
many	TRBV5-1	TRBD2	TRBJ2-3	CASRLAGVDTQYF	TGCGCCAGCCGACTAGCGGGAGTAGATACGCAGTATTTT
many	TRBV30	-	TRBJ1-2	CAWSVGVWGYTF	TGTGCCTGGAGTGTAGGGGTATGGGGCTACACCTTC
many	TRBV5-1	-	TRBJ1-1	CASRIRPEGEGGNTEAFF	TGCGCCAGCAGAATTCGCCCGGAGGGAGAGGGAGGAAACACTGAAGCTTTCTTT
many	TRBV5-5	-	TRBJ1-3	CASSFVGIPGNTIYF	TGTGCCAGCAGCTTCGTTGGAATACCTGGAAACACCATATATTTT
many	TRBV5-6	TRBD2	TRBJ2-3	CASSLDTSGSSDTQYF	TGTGCCAGCAGCTTAGACACTAGCGGGAGCTCAGATACGCAGTATTTT
many	TRBV5-1	TRBD1	TRBJ1-6	CASSETGGFQPLHF	TGCGCCAGCAGCGAGACAGGGGGATTTCAACCCCTCCACTTT
many	TRBV6-6	-	TRBJ2-3	CASSYDTDTQYF	TGTGCCAGCAGTTACGACACAGATACGCAGTATTTT
many	TRBV6-2/TRBV6-3	TRBD2	TRBJ2-5	CASSYGRFGGDQETQYF	TGTGCCAGCAGTTACGGTCGATTCGGGGGGGATCAAGAGACCCAGTACTTC
-	TRBV6-1	TRBD2	TRBJ2-1	CASTPLGGAYNEQFF	TGTGCCAGCACCCCGCTGGGGGGGGCCTACAATGAGCAGTTCTTC